This is a list of T cell receptor beta chains from one sample in a study of T cells after yellow fever vaccination. MiXCR was run by TCRdb on the 5' RACE reads, yielding one entry per CDR3 protein. The repertoire includes about 310,000 distinct CDR3 sequences, around 3.9% of them detected once, and roughly a quarter sits in the top ten. The sample consisted of PBMCs, taken on the day of the yellow fever booster vaccination. The receptor source for this set is a young man who received the YFV17D yellow fever vaccine. Both conserved end residues are part of each CDR3. Each record gives: clone size, D gene, J gene, V gene, CDR3 DNA, CDR3 protein. A D gene is named only where the DNA matches it firmly. The size entry is marked missing in some rows and otherwise reads once, few, many or a size class.

clone_size: many; d_call: TRBD2; j_call: TRBJ2-1; v_call: TRBV4-2; cdr3_nt: TGTGCCAGCAGCCAAGTGGGGACTAGCGGTAACAATGAGCAGTTCTTC; cdr3_aa: CASSQVGTSGNNEQFF
clone_size: few; d_call: -; j_call: TRBJ1-2; v_call: TRBV28; cdr3_nt: TGTGCCAGCAGTTTAAGGCAGTATGGCTACACCTTC; cdr3_aa: CASSLRQYGYTF
clone_size: many; d_call: -; j_call: TRBJ2-1; v_call: TRBV19; cdr3_nt: TGTGCCAGTAGTATCGCGGCAGGGGTAATGAATGAGCAGTTCTTC; cdr3_aa: CASSIAAGVMNEQFF
clone_size: many; d_call: -; j_call: TRBJ2-5; v_call: TRBV5-1; cdr3_nt: TGCGCCAGCAGCCCGATAGGGGTTCAAGAGACCCAGTACTTC; cdr3_aa: CASSPIGVQETQYF
clone_size: many; d_call: -; j_call: TRBJ1-2; v_call: TRBV5-1; cdr3_nt: TGCGCCAGCAGATTGTCTACAGGGAATGGCTACACCTTC; cdr3_aa: CASRLSTGNGYTF
clone_size: many; d_call: TRBD2; j_call: TRBJ2-5; v_call: TRBV12-3/TRBV12-4; cdr3_nt: TGTGCCAGCAGTTTTTGGGGGGGAGAGACCCAGTACTTC; cdr3_aa: CASSFWGGETQYF
clone_size: many; d_call: -; j_call: TRBJ1-3; v_call: TRBV29-1; cdr3_nt: TGCAGCGTTGAAACCGGACTTGGAAACACCATATATTTT; cdr3_aa: CSVETGLGNTIYF
clone_size: -; d_call: -; j_call: TRBJ1-1; v_call: TRBV6-5; cdr3_nt: TGTGCCAGCAGCCTTAGGAGTAACACTGAAGCTTTCTTT; cdr3_aa: CASSLRSNTEAFF
clone_size: -; d_call: -; j_call: TRBJ2-5; v_call: TRBV6-1; cdr3_nt: TGTGCCAGCAGTGAAGCGTTGAAGACCCAGTACTTC; cdr3_aa: CASSEALKTQYF
clone_size: many; d_call: -; j_call: TRBJ1-4; v_call: TRBV5-5; cdr3_nt: TGTGCCAGCACATTAAGGGGAACTAATGAAAAACTGTTTTTT; cdr3_aa: CASTLRGTNEKLFF
clone_size: few; d_call: -; j_call: TRBJ1-1; v_call: TRBV20-1; cdr3_nt: TGCAGTGCTAGCGGGGACTTGAACACTGAAGCTTTCTTT; cdr3_aa: CSASGDLNTEAFF
clone_size: many; d_call: -; j_call: TRBJ1-5; v_call: TRBV4-3; cdr3_nt: TGCGCCAGCAGCCAAGAGGCTGTCGGGGGAGGGAGTCAGCCCCAGCATTTT; cdr3_aa: CASSQEAVGGGSQPQHF
clone_size: many; d_call: -; j_call: TRBJ2-7; v_call: TRBV5-1; cdr3_nt: TGCGCCAGCAACGCCCCGGCGAGGGTTTACGAGCAGTACTTC; cdr3_aa: CASNAPARVYEQYF
clone_size: -; d_call: TRBD2; j_call: TRBJ2-4; v_call: TRBV5-1; cdr3_nt: TGCGCCAGCAGCCCAGGACTAGCGCCGTCAATTCAGTACTTC; cdr3_aa: CASSPGLAPSIQYF
clone_size: -; d_call: -; j_call: TRBJ1-2; v_call: TRBV19; cdr3_nt: TGTGCCAGTAGTACCAGGGCTGGAGACTATGGCTACACCTTC; cdr3_aa: CASSTRAGDYGYTF
clone_size: many; d_call: -; j_call: TRBJ2-7; v_call: TRBV7-9; cdr3_nt: TGTGCCAGCAGCAAACCGACAGGTCTCATTGACGAGCAGTACTTC; cdr3_aa: CASSKPTGLIDEQYF
clone_size: few; d_call: TRBD1; j_call: TRBJ1-2; v_call: TRBV4-2; cdr3_nt: TGTGCCAGCAGCCATTCCGGGACAGTATATGGCTACACCTTC; cdr3_aa: CASSHSGTVYGYTF
clone_size: many; d_call: -; j_call: TRBJ2-3; v_call: TRBV6-2/TRBV6-3; cdr3_nt: TGTGCCAGCAGTTACTCCACTTTAGTGGCGGGAAACACAGATACGCAGTATTTT; cdr3_aa: CASSYSTLVAGNTDTQYF
clone_size: many; d_call: -; j_call: TRBJ1-1; v_call: TRBV27; cdr3_nt: TGTGCCAGCAGTCCCCTTGGTGGGGGCATCACTGAAGCTTTCTTT; cdr3_aa: CASSPLGGGITEAFF
clone_size: -; d_call: TRBD1; j_call: TRBJ2-1; v_call: TRBV7-2; cdr3_nt: TGTGCCAGCAGCTTAGGGGCAGGGACAGGGAATCATGAGCAGTTCTTC; cdr3_aa: CASSLGAGTGNHEQFF
clone_size: many; d_call: -; j_call: TRBJ2-2; v_call: TRBV6-5; cdr3_nt: TGTGCCAGCAGTTTCCGACACATCCCCGGGGAGCTGTTTTTT; cdr3_aa: CASSFRHIPGELFF
clone_size: -; d_call: -; j_call: TRBJ2-1; v_call: TRBV2; cdr3_nt: TGTGCCAGCTTTCCTGCCCCCGGGACGGGCAATGAGCAGTTCTTC; cdr3_aa: CASFPAPGTGNEQFF
clone_size: many; d_call: -; j_call: TRBJ1-3; v_call: TRBV7-9; cdr3_nt: TGTGCCAGCAGCTTTGTGGGGATTACCTCTGGAAACACCATATATTTT; cdr3_aa: CASSFVGITSGNTIYF
clone_size: many; d_call: -; j_call: TRBJ1-5; v_call: TRBV7-2; cdr3_nt: TGTGCCAGCAGCTTAGATGCGGGGGGGCCCCAGCATTTT; cdr3_aa: CASSLDAGGPQHF
clone_size: many; d_call: -; j_call: TRBJ2-5; v_call: TRBV29-1; cdr3_nt: TGCAGCGTCACAAGGGACCTCGGGACCGAGACCCAGTACTTC; cdr3_aa: CSVTRDLGTETQYF
clone_size: many; d_call: TRBD1; j_call: TRBJ2-5; v_call: TRBV4-2; cdr3_nt: TGTGCCAGCAGCCAAGATCCCGGGACAGGGGTAGAGACCCAGTACTTC; cdr3_aa: CASSQDPGTGVETQYF
clone_size: many; d_call: -; j_call: TRBJ2-3; v_call: TRBV5-6; cdr3_nt: TGTGCCAGCAATGCCCAGGGCGGTAGTATCACAGATACGCAGTATTTT; cdr3_aa: CASNAQGGSITDTQYF
clone_size: -; d_call: TRBD1; j_call: TRBJ1-1; v_call: TRBV10-2; cdr3_nt: TGCGCCAGCAGTGAGAACCGGGACAGATTATACACTGAAGCTTTCTTT; cdr3_aa: CASSENRDRLYTEAFF
clone_size: many; d_call: -; j_call: TRBJ2-2; v_call: TRBV28; cdr3_nt: TGTGCCAGCAGTTTATCATCTTGGACCGGGGAGCTGTTTTTT; cdr3_aa: CASSLSSWTGELFF
clone_size: many; d_call: TRBD2; j_call: TRBJ2-4; v_call: TRBV7-2; cdr3_nt: TGTGCCAGCAGCCCGCTAGCGGGGGCCCTTCAGTACTTC; cdr3_aa: CASSPLAGALQYF
clone_size: few; d_call: -; j_call: TRBJ1-2; v_call: TRBV6-6; cdr3_nt: TGTGCCAGCAGTTACGGGGGGCAAGGAGATGGCTACACCTTC; cdr3_aa: CASSYGGQGDGYTF
clone_size: many; d_call: -; j_call: TRBJ1-2; v_call: TRBV7-2; cdr3_nt: TGTGCCAGCAGCTTCACCAGGGGTAACTATGGCTACACCTTC; cdr3_aa: CASSFTRGNYGYTF
clone_size: many; d_call: -; j_call: TRBJ2-7; v_call: TRBV4-3; cdr3_nt: TGCGCCAGCAGCCAAGATCCAGGGGACGAGCAGTACTTC; cdr3_aa: CASSQDPGDEQYF
clone_size: -; d_call: -; j_call: TRBJ2-3; v_call: TRBV21-1; cdr3_nt: TGTGCCAGCCTAGGGACACGCACAGATACGCAGTATTTT; cdr3_aa: CASLGTRTDTQYF
clone_size: -; d_call: -; j_call: TRBJ2-5; v_call: TRBV4-1; cdr3_nt: TGCGCCAGCAGCTTAAGGCCTCAGCCCGAAGAGACCCAGTACTTC; cdr3_aa: CASSLRPQPEETQYF
clone_size: few; d_call: TRBD2; j_call: TRBJ2-1; v_call: TRBV20-1; cdr3_nt: TGCAGTGCTTCAAGCGGGGGGGCCCTTGAGCAGTTCTTC; cdr3_aa: CSASSGGALEQFF
clone_size: few; d_call: -; j_call: TRBJ2-2; v_call: TRBV30; cdr3_nt: TGTGCCTGGAATGGGGGGTACACCGGGGAGCTGTTTTTT; cdr3_aa: CAWNGGYTGELFF
clone_size: -; d_call: -; j_call: TRBJ2-3; v_call: TRBV5-1; cdr3_nt: TGCGCCAGCAGCTTGGTTCCGGGGGAAGTGGCGCAGTATTTT; cdr3_aa: CASSLVPGEVAQYF
clone_size: few; d_call: TRBD1; j_call: TRBJ2-3; v_call: TRBV20-1; cdr3_nt: TGCAGTGCACTTGACCCGGGACAGGGCACAGATACGCAGTATTTT; cdr3_aa: CSALDPGQGTDTQYF
clone_size: many; d_call: -; j_call: TRBJ1-1; v_call: TRBV29-1; cdr3_nt: TGCAGCGTGGGGAGGGGAGACACTGAAGCTTTCTTT; cdr3_aa: CSVGRGDTEAFF